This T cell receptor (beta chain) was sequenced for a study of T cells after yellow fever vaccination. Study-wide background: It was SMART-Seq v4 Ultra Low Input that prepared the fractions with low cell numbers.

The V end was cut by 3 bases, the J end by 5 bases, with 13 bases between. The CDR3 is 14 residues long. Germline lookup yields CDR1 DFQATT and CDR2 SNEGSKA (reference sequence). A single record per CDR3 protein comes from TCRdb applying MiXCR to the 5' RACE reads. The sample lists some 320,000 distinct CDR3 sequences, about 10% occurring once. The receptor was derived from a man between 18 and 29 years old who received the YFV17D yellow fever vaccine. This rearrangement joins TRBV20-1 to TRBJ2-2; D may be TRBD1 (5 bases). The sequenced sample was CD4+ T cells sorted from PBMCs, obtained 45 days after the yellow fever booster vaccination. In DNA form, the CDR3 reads TGCAGTGCTAGCGCGGCAGGGAATACCGGGGAGCTGTTTTTT. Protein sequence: CSASAAGNTGELFF.